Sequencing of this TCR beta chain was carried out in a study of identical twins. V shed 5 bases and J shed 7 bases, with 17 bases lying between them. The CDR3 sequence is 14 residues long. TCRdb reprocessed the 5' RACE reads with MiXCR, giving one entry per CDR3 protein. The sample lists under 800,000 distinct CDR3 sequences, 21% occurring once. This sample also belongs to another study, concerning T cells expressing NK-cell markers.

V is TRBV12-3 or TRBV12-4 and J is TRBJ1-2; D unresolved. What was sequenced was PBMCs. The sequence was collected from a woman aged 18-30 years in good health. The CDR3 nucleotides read TGTGCCAGCAGTCGATCCTATGACTGGCCTGGCTACACCTTC. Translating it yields CASSRSYDWPGYTF.